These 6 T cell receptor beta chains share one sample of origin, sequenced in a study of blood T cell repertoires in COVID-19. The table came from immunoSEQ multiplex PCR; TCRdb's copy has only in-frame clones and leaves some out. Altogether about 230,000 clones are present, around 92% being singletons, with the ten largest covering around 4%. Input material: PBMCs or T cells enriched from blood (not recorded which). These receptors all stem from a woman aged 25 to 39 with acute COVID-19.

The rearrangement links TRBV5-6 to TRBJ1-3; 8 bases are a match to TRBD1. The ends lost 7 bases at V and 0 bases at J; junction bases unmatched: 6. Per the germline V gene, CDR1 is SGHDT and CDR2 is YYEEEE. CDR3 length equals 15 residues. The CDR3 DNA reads TGTGCCAGCCGGGGACAGGCCAGCTCTGGAAACACCATATATTTT. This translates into CASRGQASSGNTIYF. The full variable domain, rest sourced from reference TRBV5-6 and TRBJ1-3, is DAGVTQSPTHLIKTRGQQVTLRCSPKSGHDTVSWYQQALGQGPQFIFQYYEEEERQRGNFPDRFSGHQFPNYSSELNVNALLLGDSALYLCASRGQASSGNTIYFGEGSWLTVV.

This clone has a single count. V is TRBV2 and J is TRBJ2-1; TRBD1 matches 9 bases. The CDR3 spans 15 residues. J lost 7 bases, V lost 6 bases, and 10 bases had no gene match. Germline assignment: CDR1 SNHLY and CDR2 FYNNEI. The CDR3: CASRFDRGSLNEQFF. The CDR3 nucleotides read TGTGCCAGCAGATTCGACAGGGGGTCGTTGAATGAGCAGTTCTTC. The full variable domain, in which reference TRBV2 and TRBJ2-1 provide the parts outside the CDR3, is EPEVTQTPSHQVTQMGQEVILRCVPISNHLYFYWYRQILGQKVEFLVSFYNNEISEKSEIFDDQFSVERPDGSNFTLKIRSTKLEDSAMYFCASRFDRGSLNEQFFGPGTRLTVL.

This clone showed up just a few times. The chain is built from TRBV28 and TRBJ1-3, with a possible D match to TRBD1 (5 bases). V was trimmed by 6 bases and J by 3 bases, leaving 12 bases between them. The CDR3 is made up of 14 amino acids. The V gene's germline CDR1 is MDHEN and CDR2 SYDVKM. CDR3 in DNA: TGTGCCAGCAGGCCGTCAGGGAATGGAAACACCATATATTTT. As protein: CASRPSGNGNTIYF.

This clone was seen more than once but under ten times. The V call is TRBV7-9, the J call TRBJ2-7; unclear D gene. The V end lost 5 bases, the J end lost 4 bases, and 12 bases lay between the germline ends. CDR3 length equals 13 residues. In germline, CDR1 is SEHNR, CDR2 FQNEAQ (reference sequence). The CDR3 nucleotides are TGTGCCAGCAGCGGAAGAACGGGTTACGAGCAGTACTTC. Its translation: CASSGRTGYEQYF.

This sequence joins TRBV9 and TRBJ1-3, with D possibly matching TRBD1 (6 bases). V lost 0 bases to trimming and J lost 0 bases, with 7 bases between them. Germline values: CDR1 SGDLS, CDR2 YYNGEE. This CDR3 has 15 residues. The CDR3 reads CASSVEQGSGNTIYF. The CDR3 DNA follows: TGTGCCAGCAGCGTAGAACAGGGCTCTGGAAACACCATATATTTT.

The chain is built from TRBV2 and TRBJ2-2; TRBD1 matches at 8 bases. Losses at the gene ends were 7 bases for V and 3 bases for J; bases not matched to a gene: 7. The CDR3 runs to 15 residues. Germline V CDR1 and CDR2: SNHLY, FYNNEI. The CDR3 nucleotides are TGTGCCAGCACCCTGGACAGGGTCCACACCGGGGAGCTGTTTTTT. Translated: CASTLDRVHTGELFF.